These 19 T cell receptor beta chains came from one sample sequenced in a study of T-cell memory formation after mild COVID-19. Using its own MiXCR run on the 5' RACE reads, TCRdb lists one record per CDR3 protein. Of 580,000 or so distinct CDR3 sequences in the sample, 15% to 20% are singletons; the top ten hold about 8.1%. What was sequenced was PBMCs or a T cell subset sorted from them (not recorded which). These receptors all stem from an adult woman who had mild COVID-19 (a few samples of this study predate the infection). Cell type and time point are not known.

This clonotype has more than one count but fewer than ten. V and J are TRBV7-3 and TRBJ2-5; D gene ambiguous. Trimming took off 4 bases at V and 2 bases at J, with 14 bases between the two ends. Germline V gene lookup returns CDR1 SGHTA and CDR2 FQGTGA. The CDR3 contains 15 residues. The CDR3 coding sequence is TGTGCCAGCAGCTCCTTGGGCCGCCTACAAGAGACCCAGTACTTC. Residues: CASSSLGRLQETQYF. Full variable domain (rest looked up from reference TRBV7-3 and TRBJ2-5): GAGVSQTPSNKVTEKGKYVELRCDPISGHTALYWYRQSLGQGPEFLIYFQGTGAADDSGLPNDRFFAVRPEGSVSTLKIQRTERGDSAVYLCASSSLGRLQETQYFGPGTRLLVL.

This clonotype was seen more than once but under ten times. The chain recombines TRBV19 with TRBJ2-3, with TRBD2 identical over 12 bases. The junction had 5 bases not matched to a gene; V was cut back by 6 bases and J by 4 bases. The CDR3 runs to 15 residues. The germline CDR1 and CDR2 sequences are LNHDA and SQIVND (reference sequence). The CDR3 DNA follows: TGTGCCAGTAGCCGGACTAGCGGGATCGCAGATACGCAGTATTTT. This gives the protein CASSRTSGIADTQYF. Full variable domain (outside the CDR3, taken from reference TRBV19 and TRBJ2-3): DGGITQSPKYLFRKEGQNVTLSCEQNLNHDAMYWYRQDPGQGLRLIYYSQIVNDFQKGDIAEGYSVSREKKESFPLTVTSAQKNPTAFYLCASSRTSGIADTQYFGPGTRLTVL.

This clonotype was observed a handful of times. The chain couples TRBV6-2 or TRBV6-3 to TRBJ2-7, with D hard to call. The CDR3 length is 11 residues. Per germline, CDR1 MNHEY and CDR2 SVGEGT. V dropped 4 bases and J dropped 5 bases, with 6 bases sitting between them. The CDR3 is CASSWTDEQYF. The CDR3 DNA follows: TGTGCCAGCAGTTGGACGGACGAGCAGTACTTC.

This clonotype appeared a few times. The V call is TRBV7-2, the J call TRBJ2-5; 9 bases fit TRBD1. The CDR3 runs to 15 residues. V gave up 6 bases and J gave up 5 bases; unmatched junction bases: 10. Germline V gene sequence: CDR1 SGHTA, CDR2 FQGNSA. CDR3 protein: CASRKDRGDWETQYF. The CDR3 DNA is TGTGCCAGCAGAAAGGACAGGGGCGATTGGGAGACCCAGTACTTC.

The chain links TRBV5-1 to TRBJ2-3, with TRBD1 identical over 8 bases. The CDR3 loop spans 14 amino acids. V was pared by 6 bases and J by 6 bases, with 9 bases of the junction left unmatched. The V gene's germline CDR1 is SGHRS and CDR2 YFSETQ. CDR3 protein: CASKAQGAGDTQYF. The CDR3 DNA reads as TGCGCCAGCAAAGCGCAGGGGGCTGGCGATACGCAGTATTTT. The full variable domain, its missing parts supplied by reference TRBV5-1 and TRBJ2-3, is KAGVTQTPRYLIKTRGQQVTLSCSPISGHRSVSWYQQTPGQGLQFLFEYFSETQRNKGNFPGRFSGRQFSNSRSEMNVSTLELGDSALYLCASKAQGAGDTQYFGPGTRLTVL.

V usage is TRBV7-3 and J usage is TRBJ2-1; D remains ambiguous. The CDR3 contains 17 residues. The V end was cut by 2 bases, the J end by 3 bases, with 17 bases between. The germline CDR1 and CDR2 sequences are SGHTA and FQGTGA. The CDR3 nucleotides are TGTGCCAGCAGCTTATCACTTAGTAGGGCTGACTACAATGAGCAGTTCTTC. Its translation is CASSLSLSRADYNEQFF.

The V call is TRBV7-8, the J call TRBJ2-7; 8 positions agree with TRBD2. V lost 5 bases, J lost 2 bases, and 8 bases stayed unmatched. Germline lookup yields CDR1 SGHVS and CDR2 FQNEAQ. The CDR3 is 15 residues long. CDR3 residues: CASSREGHETYEQYF. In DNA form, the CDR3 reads TGTGCCAGCAGCCGGGAGGGACACGAAACCTACGAGCAGTACTTC.

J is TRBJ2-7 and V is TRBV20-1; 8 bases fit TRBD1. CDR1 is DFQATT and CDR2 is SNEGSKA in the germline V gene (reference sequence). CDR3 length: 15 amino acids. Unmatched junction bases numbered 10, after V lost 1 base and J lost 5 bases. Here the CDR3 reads CSARGFWTGSHEQYV. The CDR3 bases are TGCAGTGCTAGAGGTTTCTGGACAGGGTCCCACGAGCAGTACGTC.

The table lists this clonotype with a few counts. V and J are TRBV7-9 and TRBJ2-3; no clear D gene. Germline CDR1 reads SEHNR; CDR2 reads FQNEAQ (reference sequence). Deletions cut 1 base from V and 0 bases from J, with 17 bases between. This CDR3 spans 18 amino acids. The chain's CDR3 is CASSLEENPTPSTDTQYF. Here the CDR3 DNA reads TGTGCCAGCAGCTTAGAGGAGAATCCTACCCCTAGCACAGATACGCAGTATTTT.

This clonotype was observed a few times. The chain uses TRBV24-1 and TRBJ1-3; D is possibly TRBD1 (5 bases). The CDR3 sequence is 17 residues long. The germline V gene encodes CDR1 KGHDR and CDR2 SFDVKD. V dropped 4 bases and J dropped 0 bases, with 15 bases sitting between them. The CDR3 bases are TGTGCCACCAGTGACCTGCCGGGACGGAACTCTGGAAACACCATATATTTT. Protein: CATSDLPGRNSGNTIYF.

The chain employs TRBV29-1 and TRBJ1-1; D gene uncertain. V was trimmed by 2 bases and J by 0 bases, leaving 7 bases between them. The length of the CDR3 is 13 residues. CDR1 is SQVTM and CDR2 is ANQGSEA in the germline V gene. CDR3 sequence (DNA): TGCAGCGTTGAACTTCCCTTGAACACTGAAGCTTTCTTT. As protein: CSVELPLNTEAFF.

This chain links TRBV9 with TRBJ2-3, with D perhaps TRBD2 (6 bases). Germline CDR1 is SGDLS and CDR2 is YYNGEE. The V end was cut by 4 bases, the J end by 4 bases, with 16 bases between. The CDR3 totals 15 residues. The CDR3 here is CASSLPGEPSDTQYF. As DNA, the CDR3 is TGTGCCAGCAGCCTCCCGGGGGAGCCCTCAGATACGCAGTATTTT.

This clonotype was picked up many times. The CDR3 region has the DNA TGTGCCAGCAGCGTCTCATGGGGTGAGCAGTTCTTC. Amino acid sequence: CASSVSWGEQFF. The V gene is TRBV9, the J gene TRBJ2-1; D remains ambiguous. Germline values: CDR1 SGDLS, CDR2 YYNGEE. V was pared by 2 bases and J by 9 bases, with 9 bases between. The CDR3 totals 12 residues. Combining the CDR3 with reference TRBV9 and TRBJ2-1 gives the whole variable domain DSGVTQTPKHLITATGQRVTLRCSPRSGDLSVYWYQQSLDQGLQFLIQYYNGEERAKGNILERFSAQQFPDLHSELNLSSLELGDSALYFCASSVSWGEQFFGPGTRLTVL.

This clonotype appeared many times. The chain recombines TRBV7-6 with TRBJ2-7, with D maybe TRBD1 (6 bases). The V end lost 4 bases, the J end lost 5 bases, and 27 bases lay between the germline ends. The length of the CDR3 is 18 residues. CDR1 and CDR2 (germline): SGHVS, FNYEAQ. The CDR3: CASSSKPYRDTGTNEQYF. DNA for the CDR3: TGTGCCAGCAGCTCAAAACCCTACCGGGACACGGGAACCAACGAGCAGTACTTC. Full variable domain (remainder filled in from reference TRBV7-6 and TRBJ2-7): GAGVSQSPRYKVTKRGQDVALRCDPISGHVSLYWYRQALGQGPEFLTYFNYEAQQDKSGLPNDRFSAERPEGSISTLTIQRTEQRDSAMYRCASSSKPYRDTGTNEQYFGPGTRLTVT.

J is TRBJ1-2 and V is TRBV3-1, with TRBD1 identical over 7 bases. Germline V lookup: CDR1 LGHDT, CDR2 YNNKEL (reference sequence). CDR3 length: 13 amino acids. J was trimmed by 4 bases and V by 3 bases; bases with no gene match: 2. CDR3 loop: CASSQGDSYGYTF. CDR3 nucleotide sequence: TGTGCCAGCAGCCAGGGGGACAGCTATGGCTACACCTTC.

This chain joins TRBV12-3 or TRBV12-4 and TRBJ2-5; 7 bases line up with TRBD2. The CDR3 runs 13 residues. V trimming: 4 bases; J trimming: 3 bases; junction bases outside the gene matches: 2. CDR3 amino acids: CASSWAGEETQYF. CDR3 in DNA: TGTGCCAGCAGTTGGGCGGGGGAAGAGACCCAGTACTTC.

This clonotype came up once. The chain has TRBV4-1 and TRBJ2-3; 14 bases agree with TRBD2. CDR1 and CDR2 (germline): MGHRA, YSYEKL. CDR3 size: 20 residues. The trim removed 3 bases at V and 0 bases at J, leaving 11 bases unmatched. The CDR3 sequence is CASSHKGLAGASTSTDTQYF. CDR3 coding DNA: TGCGCCAGCAGCCACAAGGGACTAGCGGGGGCTTCAACTAGCACAGATACGCAGTATTTT.

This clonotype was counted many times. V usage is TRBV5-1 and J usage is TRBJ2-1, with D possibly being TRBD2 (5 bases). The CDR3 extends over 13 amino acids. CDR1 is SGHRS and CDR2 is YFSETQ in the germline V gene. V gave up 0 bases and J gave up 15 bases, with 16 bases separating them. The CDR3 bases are TGCGCCAGCAGCTTGGGGGGAGATATGGGCAGGTTCTTC. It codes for CASSLGGDMGRFF.

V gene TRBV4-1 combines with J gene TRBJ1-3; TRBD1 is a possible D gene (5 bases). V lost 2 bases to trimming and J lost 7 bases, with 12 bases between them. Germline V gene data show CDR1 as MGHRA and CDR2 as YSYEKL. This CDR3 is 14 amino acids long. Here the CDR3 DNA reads TGCGCCAGCAGCCAACCAGGGTCGGGTAACACCATATATTTT. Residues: CASSQPGSGNTIYF.